The clone carrying this TCR beta chain has a single count. Method: immunoSEQ multiplex PCR; TCRdb's copy keeps in-frame clones and lacks some. The table has about 65,000 clones, about nine tenths seen once. Between the trimmed V and J ends, which lost 5 bases and 2 bases, there was a span of 10 bases. The germline gives CDR1 LNHDA, CDR2 SQIVND (reference sequence). The CDR3 runs 14 residues. The data stem from a study of control samples from healthy donors and cancer patients. The J gene is TRBJ1-3, the V gene TRBV19; tentatively, D is TRBD1 (6 bases). Sequenced input: PBMCs. The TCR sequence derives from a woman aged 45-65 years with colorectal cancer. DNA of the CDR3: TGTGCCAGTAGTGCAACAGGGCCTGGAAACACCATATATTTT. Translated: CASSATGPGNTIYF.